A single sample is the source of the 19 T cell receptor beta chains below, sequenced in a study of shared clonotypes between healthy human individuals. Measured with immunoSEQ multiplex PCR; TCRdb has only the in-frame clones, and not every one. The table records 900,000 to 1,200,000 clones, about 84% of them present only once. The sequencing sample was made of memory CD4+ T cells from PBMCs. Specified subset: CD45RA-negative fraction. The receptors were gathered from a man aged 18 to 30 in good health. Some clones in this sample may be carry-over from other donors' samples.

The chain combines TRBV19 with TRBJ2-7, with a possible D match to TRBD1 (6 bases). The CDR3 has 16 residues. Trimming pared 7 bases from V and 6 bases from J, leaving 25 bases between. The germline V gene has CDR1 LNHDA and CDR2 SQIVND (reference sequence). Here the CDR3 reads CASTLDIGGLPREQYF. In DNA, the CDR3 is TGTGCCAGTACCCTCGACATTGGGGGCCTACCTCGCGAGCAGTACTTC. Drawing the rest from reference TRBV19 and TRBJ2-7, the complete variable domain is DGGITQSPKYLFRKEGQNVTLSCEQNLNHDAMYWYRQDPGQGLRLIYYSQIVNDFQKGDIAEGYSVSREKKESFPLTVTSAQKNPTAFYLCASTLDIGGLPREQYFGPGTRLTVT.

The CDR3, as DNA: TGTGCCAGCTCACAGGGACTAGCGGGAGTCTCCTACGAGCAGTACTTC. Its translation: CASSQGLAGVSYEQYF. This sequence joins TRBV18 and TRBJ2-7; 14 positions match TRBD2. CDR1 and CDR2 from the germline V gene are KGHSH and LQKENI. This CDR3 is built from 16 residues. The J segment lost 0 bases and the V segment lost 4 bases, leaving 2 bases of the junction unmatched.

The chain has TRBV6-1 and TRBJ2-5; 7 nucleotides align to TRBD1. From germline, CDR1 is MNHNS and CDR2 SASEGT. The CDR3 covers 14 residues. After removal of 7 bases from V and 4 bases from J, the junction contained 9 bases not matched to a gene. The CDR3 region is CASIDRERGETQYF. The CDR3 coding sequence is TGTGCCAGCATTGACAGGGAAAGAGGAGAGACCCAGTACTTC.

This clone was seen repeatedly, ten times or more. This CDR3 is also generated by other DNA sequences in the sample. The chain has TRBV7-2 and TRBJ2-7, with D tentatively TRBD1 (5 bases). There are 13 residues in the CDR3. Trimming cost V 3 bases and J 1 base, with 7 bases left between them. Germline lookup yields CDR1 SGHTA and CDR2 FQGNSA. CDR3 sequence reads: CASSFQGSYEQYF. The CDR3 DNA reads TGTGCCAGCAGCTTCCAGGGATCCTACGAGCAGTACTTC. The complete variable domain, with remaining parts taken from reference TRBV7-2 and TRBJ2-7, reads GAGVSQSPSNKVTEKGKDVELRCDPISGHTALYWYRQSLGQGLEFLIYFQGNSAPDKSGLPSDRFSAERTGGSVSTLTIQRTQQEDSAVYLCASSFQGSYEQYFGPGTRLTVT.

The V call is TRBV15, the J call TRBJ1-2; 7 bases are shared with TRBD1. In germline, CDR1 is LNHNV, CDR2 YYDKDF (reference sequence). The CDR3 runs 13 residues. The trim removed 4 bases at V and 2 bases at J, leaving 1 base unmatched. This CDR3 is CATSMDRNYGYTF. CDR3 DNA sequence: TGTGCCACCAGCATGGACAGGAACTATGGCTACACCTTC.

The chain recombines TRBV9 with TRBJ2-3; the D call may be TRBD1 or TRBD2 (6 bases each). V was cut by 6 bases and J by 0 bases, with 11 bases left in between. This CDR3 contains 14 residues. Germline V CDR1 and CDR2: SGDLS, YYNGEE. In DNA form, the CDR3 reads TGTGCCAGCACCACGGGGGCTAGCACAGATACGCAGTATTTT. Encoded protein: CASTTGASTDTQYF.

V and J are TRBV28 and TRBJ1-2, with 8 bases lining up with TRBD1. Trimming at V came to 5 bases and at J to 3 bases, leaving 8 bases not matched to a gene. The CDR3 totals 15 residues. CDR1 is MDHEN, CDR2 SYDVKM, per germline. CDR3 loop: CASSPRTGRYYGYTF. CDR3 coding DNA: TGTGCCAGCAGTCCCAGGACAGGGAGATACTATGGCTACACCTTC.

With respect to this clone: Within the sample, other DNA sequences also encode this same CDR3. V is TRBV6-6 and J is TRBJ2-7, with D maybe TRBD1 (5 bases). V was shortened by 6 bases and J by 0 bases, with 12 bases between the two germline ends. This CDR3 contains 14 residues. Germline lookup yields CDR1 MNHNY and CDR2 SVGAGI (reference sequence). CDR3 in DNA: TGTGCCAGCAGCTCCCACGACAGCTCCTACGAGCAGTACTTC. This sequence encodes CASSSHDSSYEQYF.

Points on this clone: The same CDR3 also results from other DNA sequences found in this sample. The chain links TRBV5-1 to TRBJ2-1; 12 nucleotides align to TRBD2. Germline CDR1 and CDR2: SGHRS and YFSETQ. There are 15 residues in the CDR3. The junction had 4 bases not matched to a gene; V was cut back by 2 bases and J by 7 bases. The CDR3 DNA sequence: TGCGCCAGCAGCTTAGGGACTAGCGGGTCGAATGAGCAGTTCTTC. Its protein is CASSLGTSGSNEQFF.

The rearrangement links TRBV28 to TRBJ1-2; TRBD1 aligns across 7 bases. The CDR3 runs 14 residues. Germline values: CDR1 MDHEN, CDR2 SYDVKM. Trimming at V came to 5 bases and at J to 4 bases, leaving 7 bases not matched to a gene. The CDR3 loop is CASSPTGTVYGYTF. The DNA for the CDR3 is TGTGCCAGCAGTCCTACCGGGACAGTCTATGGCTACACCTTC.

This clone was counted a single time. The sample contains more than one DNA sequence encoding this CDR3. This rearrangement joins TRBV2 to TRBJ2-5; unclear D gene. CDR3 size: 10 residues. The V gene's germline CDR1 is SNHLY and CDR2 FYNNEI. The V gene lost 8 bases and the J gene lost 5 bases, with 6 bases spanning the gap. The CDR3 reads CASSDETQYF. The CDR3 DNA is TGTGCCAGCTCCGATGAGACCCAGTACTTC. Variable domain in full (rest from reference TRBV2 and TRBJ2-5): EPEVTQTPSHQVTQMGQEVILRCVPISNHLYFYWYRQILGQKVEFLVSFYNNEISEKSEIFDDQFSVERPDGSNFTLKIRSTKLEDSAMYFCASSDETQYFGPGTRLLVL.

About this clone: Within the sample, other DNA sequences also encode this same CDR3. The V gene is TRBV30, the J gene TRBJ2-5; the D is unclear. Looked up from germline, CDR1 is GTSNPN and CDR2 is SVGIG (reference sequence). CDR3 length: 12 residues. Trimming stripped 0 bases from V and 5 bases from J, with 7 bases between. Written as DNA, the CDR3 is TGTGCCTGGAGTGTAGGCAGGGAGACCCAGTACTTC. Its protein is CAWSVGRETQYF.

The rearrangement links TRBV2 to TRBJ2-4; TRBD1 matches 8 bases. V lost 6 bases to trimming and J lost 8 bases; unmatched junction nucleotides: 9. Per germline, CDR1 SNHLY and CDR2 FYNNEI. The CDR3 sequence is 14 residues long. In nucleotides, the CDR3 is TGTGCCAGCAGGAAAGAAGGACAGGGAGACATTCAGTACTTC. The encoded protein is CASRKEGQGDIQYF. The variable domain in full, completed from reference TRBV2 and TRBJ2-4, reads EPEVTQTPSHQVTQMGQEVILRCVPISNHLYFYWYRQILGQKVEFLVSFYNNEISEKSEIFDDQFSVERPDGSNFTLKIRSTKLEDSAMYFCASRKEGQGDIQYFGAGTRLSVL.

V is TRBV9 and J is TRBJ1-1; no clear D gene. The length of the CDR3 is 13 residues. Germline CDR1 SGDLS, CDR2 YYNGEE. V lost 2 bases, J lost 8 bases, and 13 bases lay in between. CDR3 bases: TGTGCCAGCAGCGTGCTCCCTGGGCCCGAAGCTTTCTTT. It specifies CASSVLPGPEAFF.

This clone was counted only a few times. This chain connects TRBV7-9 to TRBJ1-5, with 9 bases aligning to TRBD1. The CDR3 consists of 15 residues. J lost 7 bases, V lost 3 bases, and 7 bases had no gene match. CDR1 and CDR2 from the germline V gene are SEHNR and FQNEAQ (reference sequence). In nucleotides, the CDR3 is TGTGCCAGCAGCTTCACAGGGGGCGGTAGCCAGCCCCAGCATTTT. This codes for CASSFTGGGSQPQHF.

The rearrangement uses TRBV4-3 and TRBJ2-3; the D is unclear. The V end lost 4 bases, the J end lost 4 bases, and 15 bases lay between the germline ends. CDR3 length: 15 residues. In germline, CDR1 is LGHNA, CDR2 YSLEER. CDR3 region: CASSPQNGAPDTQYF. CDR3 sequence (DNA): TGCGCCAGCAGCCCCCAAAACGGAGCCCCAGATACGCAGTATTTT.

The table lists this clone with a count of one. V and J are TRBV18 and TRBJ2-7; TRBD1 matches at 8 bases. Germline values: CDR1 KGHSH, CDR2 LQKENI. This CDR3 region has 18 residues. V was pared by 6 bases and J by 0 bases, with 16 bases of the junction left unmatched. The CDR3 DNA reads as TGTGCCAGCTCTCGATACTCTTCGACAGGGGAATCCTCCTACGAGCAGTACTTC. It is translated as CASSRYSSTGESSYEQYF.

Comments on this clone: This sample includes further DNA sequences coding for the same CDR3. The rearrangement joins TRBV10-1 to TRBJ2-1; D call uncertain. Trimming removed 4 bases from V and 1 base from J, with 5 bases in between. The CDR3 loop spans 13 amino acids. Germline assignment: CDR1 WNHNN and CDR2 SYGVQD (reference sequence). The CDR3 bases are TGCGCCAGCAGTGTCGCGTCCTACAATGAGCAGTTCTTC. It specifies CASSVASYNEQFF.

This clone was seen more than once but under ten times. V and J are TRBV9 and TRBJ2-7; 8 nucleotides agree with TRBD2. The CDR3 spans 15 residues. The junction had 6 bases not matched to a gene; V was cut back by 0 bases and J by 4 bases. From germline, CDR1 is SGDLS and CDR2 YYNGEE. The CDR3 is CASSVGAGAHYEQYF. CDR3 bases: TGTGCCAGCAGCGTAGGAGCGGGAGCTCATTACGAGCAGTACTTC.